This entry concerns a single TCR beta chain. Antigen: not known. The data were taken from a study of CD8+ T cells in alopecia areata. Study overall: Patients took tofacitinib for 6 to 18 months, followed by 6 drug-free months.

It was cDNA, reverse transcribed from extracted RNA, that served as the sequencing template. Produced via immunoSEQ multiplex PCR; TCRdb's table is partial and in-frame only. The table has under 350,000 clones, 58% seen once; the top ten hold 1.8%. The treatment: oral pan-JAK inhibitor, 5-10 mg twice daily. Trimming at V came to 7 bases and at J to 5 bases, leaving 19 bases not matched to a gene. The CDR3 covers 17 residues. CDR1 and CDR2 (germline): MGHDK, SYGVNS. Overall study findings and caveats: Higher clonality and more expanded CD8+ clones appeared in lesional than normal scalp. On tofacitinib, scalp and blood still held many of the expanded lesional clones.

Material: CD4+ T cells sorted from blood, obtained at week 24, from a patient treated with tofacitinib. The V gene is TRBV25-1, the J gene TRBJ2-5, with 7 bases identical to TRBD2. The source of this sequence is a human donor with alopecia areata. Here the CDR3 reads CASTSGAGSKIGETQYF. The CDR3 nucleotides read TGTGCCAGCACTTCGGGAGCGGGGTCGAAGATAGGGGAGACCCAGTACTTC.